Below are 5 T cell receptor delta chains sequenced from a single sample in a study of gamma-delta T cells after stem cell transplantation. TCRdb reprocessed the RT-PCR reads through CATT. This table has roughly 7,500 delta-chain clones, approximately 15% appearing once. The sample was gamma-delta T cells. The receptor source for this set is a human donor. It is not recorded whose cells these are; they may come from a transplant donor.

As for this clone: This may arise from a read error, as a much more abundant clone is one base away. The CDR3 spells CACDIPSLGDTGYIDKLIF. CDR3 coding DNA: TGTGCCTGTGACATCCCGTCACTGGGGGATACGGGGTACATCGATAAACTCATCTTT. The V and J genes are TRDV2 and TRDJ1; 13 nucleotides align to TRDD3. Losses at the gene ends were 2 bases for V and 4 bases for J; bases not matched to a gene: 15. The CDR3 is 19 amino acids. Germline lookup yields CDR1 GEAIGNYY and CDR2 EKD.

Concerning this clone: This may be a read error, as it is one base from a much larger clone. Other DNA sequences of this sample code for an identical CDR3. The chain couples TRDV2 to TRDJ1; 11 positions agree with TRDD3. Unmatched junction bases numbered 4, after V lost 0 bases and J lost 2 bases. This CDR3 is built from 16 residues. The germline V gene encodes CDR1 GEAIGNYY and CDR2 EKD. The DNA of the CDR3 is TGTGCCTGTGACACCTTGCTGGGGGATACTACCGATAAACTCATCTTT. This gives the protein CACDTLLGDTTDKLIF.

This clone is medium-sized within its sample. The chain uses TRDV1 and TRDJ1; 12 nucleotides match TRDD3. In germline, CDR1 is TSWWSYY, CDR2 QGS. Trimming cost V 2 bases and J 1 base; bases outside gene matches: 2. The CDR3 is made up of 16 amino acids. The CDR3 here is CALGETGGYITDKLIF. As DNA, the CDR3 is TGTGCTCTTGGGGAAACTGGGGGATACATCACCGATAAACTCATCTTT.

Regarding this clone: A much bigger clone sits one base away, suggesting this may be a read error. Other DNA sequences in the same sample also yield this CDR3. V is TRDV2 and J is TRDJ2; D is possibly TRDD3 (5 bases). The germline V gene encodes CDR1 GEAIGNYY and CDR2 EKD. Trimming left V 3 bases short and J 3 bases short, with 19 bases between. The CDR3 covers 17 residues. CDR3 protein: CACDGGDLCWMTAQLFF. The CDR3, as DNA: TGTGCCTGTGACGGAGGGGACCTGTGTTGGATGACAGCACAACTCTTCTTT.

The chain couples TRDV2 to TRDJ4; 8 bases are a match to TRDD3. Germline-derived CDR1 and CDR2 are GEAIGNYY and EKD. The V gene end was trimmed by 0 bases and the J gene end by 1 base; junction bases not matched to a gene: 36. The CDR3 covers 25 residues. The CDR3, as DNA: TGTGCCTGTGACACCGTTCTGGGAAGCTCCTGGGCTGGGGGGATAATTTCGGCTTTAAGCAGACCCCTGATCTTT. This codes for CACDTVLGSSWAGGIISALSRPLIF.